Following are 19 T cell receptor beta chains from one sample sequenced in a study of beta chain features in type 1 diabetes. General study points: In every one of the four CD4+ subsets, TCRB CDR3s were moderately but significantly shorter in Type 1 diabetes patients.

Antigen specificity for these receptors is unknown. Expressed TCRB transcripts were sequenced because the entire RNA isolate underwent reverse transcription. TCRdb's table, derived via immunoSEQ multiplex PCR, lists solely in-frame clones and lacks some. The sample lists more than 100,000 clones; under 30% were seen once. The source material was central memory CD4+ T cells from blood. The origin of the receptors is a woman aged 18-35 years with type 1 diabetes.

This clone was recorded a few times. The genes are TRBV29-1 and TRBJ2-1; possible D gene TRBD2, 5 bases. The V end lost 8 bases, the J end lost 7 bases, and 12 bases lay between the germline ends. Germline CDR1 and CDR2: SQVTM and ANQGSEA. The CDR3 totals 11 residues. The CDR3 region has the DNA TGCAGCTCCGGGGAGAGTAATGAGCAGTTCTTC. Translated: CSSGESNEQFF.

There are a few counts of this clone. The chain carries TRBV4-3 and TRBJ2-3; D may be TRBD2 (5 bases). The CDR3 extends over 14 amino acids. CDR1 is LGHNA, CDR2 YSLEER, per germline. Trimming stripped 0 bases from V and 4 bases from J, with 8 bases between. CDR3 DNA sequence: TGCGCCAGCAGCCAAGAGGCAGCGGCAGATACGCAGTATTTT. Amino acids: CASSQEAAADTQYF.

This clone was counted a few times. The V gene is TRBV11-3, the J gene TRBJ1-1; D possibly corresponds to TRBD1 (6 bases). The CDR3 spans 12 residues. V was cut by 5 bases and J by 11 bases, with 15 bases left in between. CDR1 SGHNT and CDR2 YENEEA come from the germline V gene. CDR3 amino acids: CASSPGEGDAFF. In DNA, the CDR3 is TGTGCCAGCAGCCCAGGGGAAGGGGACGCTTTCTTT.

A note on this clone: Germline is not matched at one junction end, which may reflect a read error. The chain combines TRBV2 with TRBJ2-5; the D gene is possibly TRBD1 (5 bases). CDR3 length: 15 residues. Germline CDR1 reads SNHLY; CDR2 reads FYNNEI. The CDR3 DNA is TGTGCCAGCAGTAAAGCGACAGCCCACCAAGAGACCCAGTACTTC. Protein: CASSKATAHQETQYF. The full variable domain, rest sourced from reference TRBV2 and TRBJ2-5, is EPEVTQTPSHQVTQMGQEVILRCVPISNHLYFYWYRQILGQKVEFLVSFYNNEISEKSEIFDDQFSVERPDGSNFTLKIRSTKLEDSAMYFCASSKATAHQETQYFGPGTRLLVL.

V gene TRBV19 combines with J gene TRBJ2-1; a weak D match, TRBD2 (5 bases). The CDR3 has 15 amino acids. Trimming pared 5 bases from V and 5 bases from J, leaving 16 bases between. Per germline, CDR1 LNHDA and CDR2 SQIVND (reference sequence). The CDR3 bases are TGTGCCAGTAGTGCCGGACTTAGCGCACACAATGAGCAGTTCTTC. The encoded protein is CASSAGLSAHNEQFF.

The rearrangement joins TRBV6-1 to TRBJ2-7; tentatively, D is TRBD2 (6 bases). This CDR3 spans 15 amino acids. In germline, CDR1 is MNHNS, CDR2 SASEGT. Trimming pared 6 bases from V and 2 bases from J, leaving 17 bases between. The CDR3 DNA sequence: TGTGCCAGCAGCCCGTCTAGCGTTCCTACCTACGAGCAGTACGTC. This sequence encodes CASSPSSVPTYEQYV.

Only a few counts were recorded for this clone. The chain is built from TRBV7-6 and TRBJ2-2; 9 nucleotides align to TRBD1. The CDR3 totals 16 residues. Germline V gives CDR1 SGHVS, CDR2 FNYEAQ. V trimming: 2 bases; J trimming: 8 bases; junction bases outside the gene matches: 9. CDR3 sequence reads: CASSLLYRGRVGELFF. CDR3 sequence (DNA): TGTGCCAGCAGCTTACTTTACAGGGGGCGCGTAGGGGAGCTGTTTTTT.

The chain is built from TRBV6-6 and TRBJ1-4; TRBD1 is a possible D gene (5 bases). CDR3 length equals 14 residues. CDR1 and CDR2 (germline): MNHNY, SVGAGI (reference sequence). The V and J ends lost 7 bases and 4 bases respectively, with 13 bases between them. CDR3 coding DNA: TGTGCCAGCACCCCGCGGGGGGTTAATGAAAAACTGTTTTTT. Translated, it gives CASTPRGVNEKLFF.

This chain uses TRBV7-2 with TRBJ1-2, with 9 bases that match TRBD1. The CDR3 loop spans 15 amino acids. Germline V lookup: CDR1 SGHTA, CDR2 FQGNSA. With 1 base clipped from V and 4 bases from J, the junction kept 4 bases outside the gene matches. The CDR3 region is CASSLGRDRAYGYTF. For the CDR3, the DNA is TGTGCCAGCAGCTTAGGCCGGGACAGGGCCTATGGCTACACCTTC. The full variable domain, in which reference TRBV7-2 and TRBJ1-2 provide the parts outside the CDR3, is GAGVSQSPSNKVTEKGKDVELRCDPISGHTALYWYRQSLGQGLEFLIYFQGNSAPDKSGLPSDRFSAERTGGSVSTLTIQRTQQEDSAVYLCASSLGRDRAYGYTFGSGTRLTVV.

There are a few counts of this clone. The rearrangement joins TRBV5-1 to TRBJ1-2; 10 positions agree with TRBD1. Per germline, CDR1 SGHRS and CDR2 YFSETQ. The CDR3 has 15 amino acids. V dropped 0 bases and J dropped 8; count of bases not matched to a gene: 7. The CDR3 DNA follows: TGCGCCAGCAGCTTGGAGGGACAGGGGCCGGGAGGCTACACCTTC. It specifies CASSLEGQGPGGYTF.

The V and J genes are TRBV5-6 and TRBJ2-5; a weak D match, TRBD2 (5 bases). The germline CDR1 and CDR2 sequences are SGHDT and YYEEEE. The CDR3 is made up of 13 amino acids. V was trimmed by 1 base and J by 4 bases, leaving 8 bases between them. CDR3: CASSLRELETQYF. The DNA of the CDR3 is TGTGCCAGCAGCTTGAGGGAGTTAGAGACCCAGTACTTC.

The chain uses TRBV2 and TRBJ2-1; 9 bases are shared with TRBD1. This CDR3 has 16 amino acids. Unmatched junction bases numbered 6, after V lost 6 bases and J lost 0 bases. Looked up from germline, CDR1 is SNHLY and CDR2 is FYNNEI. CDR3 residues: CASRSTGGSSYNEQFF. The CDR3 bases are TGTGCCAGCAGATCGACAGGGGGGAGCTCCTACAATGAGCAGTTCTTC.

The chain combines TRBV4-3 with TRBJ2-1, with 10 bases fitting TRBD1. The CDR3 loop spans 17 amino acids. The V gene end was trimmed by 4 bases and the J gene end by 4 bases; junction bases not matched to a gene: 10. CDR1 and CDR2 (germline): LGHNA, YSLEER. The CDR3 bases are TGCGCCAGCAGCCGCAAGACGGGACAGGGGACTTACAATGAGCAGTTCTTC. Translation: CASSRKTGQGTYNEQFF.

This clone was observed a handful of times. The chain links TRBV19 to TRBJ2-5; 15 nucleotides align to TRBD2. V lost 3 bases, J lost 5 bases, and 16 bases stayed unmatched. The CDR3 is made up of 20 amino acids. CDR1 LNHDA and CDR2 SQIVND come from the germline V gene (reference sequence). The CDR3: CASSMGRGGLAGGGTETQYF. The DNA for the CDR3 is TGTGCCAGTAGTATGGGTAGAGGAGGACTAGCGGGAGGGGGTACGGAGACCCAGTACTTC.

V is TRBV5-1 and J is TRBJ1-1, with TRBD1 as a possible D gene (5 bases). This CDR3 region has 13 residues. Germline V gene data show CDR1 as SGHRS and CDR2 as YFSETQ. Trimming cost V 0 bases and J 5 bases, with 8 bases left between them. Written as DNA, the CDR3 is TGCGCCAGCAGCTTGGGACAGTTAACTGAAGCTTTCTTT. Encoded protein: CASSLGQLTEAFF.

The table lists this clone with a few counts. The V call is TRBV5-1, the J call TRBJ2-3, with TRBD1 matching over 9 bases. This CDR3 has 16 amino acids. Unmatched junction bases numbered 9, after V lost 6 bases and J lost 1 base. Germline loops: CDR1 SGHRS, CDR2 YFSETQ. The CDR3 sequence: CASTTYTGGGTDTQYF. The CDR3, as DNA: TGCGCCAGCACTACCTATACAGGGGGCGGCACAGATACGCAGTATTTT.

The rearrangement uses TRBV9 and TRBJ1-4; D is undetermined. CDR3 length equals 14 residues. V was pared by 2 bases and J by 0 bases, with 5 bases between. Germline V gives CDR1 SGDLS, CDR2 YYNGEE. For the CDR3, the DNA is TGTGCCAGCAGCGTGCAGGCAACTAATGAAAAACTGTTTTTT. Protein sequence: CASSVQATNEKLFF.

The chain uses TRBV5-1 and TRBJ1-2; TRBD1 matches at 10 bases. From germline, CDR1 is SGHRS and CDR2 YFSETQ. Trimming took 5 bases from V and 2 from J; bases not matched to a gene: 3. This CDR3 region has 14 residues. The CDR3 DNA follows: TGCGCCAGCAGGCGGGACAGGGGAAACTATGGCTACACCTTC. This codes for CASRRDRGNYGYTF. The whole variable domain, remainder taken from reference TRBV5-1 and TRBJ1-2, is KAGVTQTPRYLIKTRGQQVTLSCSPISGHRSVSWYQQTPGQGLQFLFEYFSETQRNKGNFPGRFSGRQFSNSRSEMNVSTLELGDSALYLCASRRDRGNYGYTFGSGTRLTVV.

The J gene is TRBJ2-2, the V gene TRBV19; TRBD2 aligns across 11 bases. Losses at the gene ends were 1 base for V and 4 bases for J; bases not matched to a gene: 2. The CDR3 spans 16 residues. The germline V gene has CDR1 LNHDA and CDR2 SQIVND (reference sequence). Here the CDR3 DNA reads TGTGCCAGTAGTATAGCTAGCGGGAGGATCACCGGGGAGCTGTTTTTT. Protein sequence: CASSIASGRITGELFF.